This T cell receptor delta chain was sequenced for a study of Vδ1+ human thymocytes. Findings and caveats of the study: Thymic TRG and TRD repertoires appeared highly polyclonal. The authors advised highly purified populations and single-cell validation.

Alphabeta T cells were depleted, then CD3+ Vdelta1+ Vdelta2- thymocytes were FACS-sorted. In the case of this clone: The antigen is not known. The junction does not match germline at one end; this may be a read error. At the DNA level, this CDR3 is encoded by other sequences in the same sample as well.

The template was reverse-transcribed extracted RNA. Multiplex PCR used pooled V-gene forward primers and a constant-region reverse primer to amplify CDR3s. TCRdb fed the multiplex PCR reads to CATT. The sample has some 54,000 delta-chain clones, more than 15% seen once; the top ten hold 0.5%. Germline CDR1 and CDR2: GEAIGNYY and EKD. CDR3 length: 16 amino acids. This clonotype originated in a boy in the first two years of life who had congenital heart surgery. This chain uses TRDV2 with TRDJ1; 11 bases align to TRDD3. What was sequenced was Vdelta1+ gamma-delta thymocytes from the thymus. The subset was: FACS-sorted CD3+ TCRalphabeta- TCRVdelta1+ TCRVdelta2- thymocytes. This CDR3 is CACDTMGDTRLDKLIF. As DNA, the CDR3 is TGCGCCTGTGACACGATGGGGGATACGAGACTTGATAAACTCATCTTT.